These T cell receptor beta chains were read from a single sample in a study of T cells in Graves' hyperthyroidism and ophthalmopathy. One entry per CDR3 protein, called by TCRdb with MiXCR from the multiplex PCR reads. The table has 490,000 or so distinct CDR3 sequences, 15% to 20% seen once. Sequencing was carried out using blood. Receptors originate from a woman in her twenties or thirties with Graves' ophthalmopathy. Both conserved end residues are part of each CDR3. Each record gives: V gene, D gene, J gene, clone size, CDR3 protein, CDR3 DNA. D genes are given only for firm matches. Clone size appears in some rows only: once, few, many, or a class for an expanded clone.

V gene: TRBV7-2
D gene: .
J gene: TRBJ2-7
clone size: .
CDR3 protein: CASSLSGVESSYEQYF
CDR3 DNA: TGTGCCAGCAGCTTATCCGGGGTAGAGAGCTCCTACGAGCAGTACTTC

V gene: TRBV5-6
D gene: .
J gene: TRBJ1-5
clone size: many
CDR3 protein: CASSSRDVLFQPQHF
CDR3 DNA: TGTGCCAGCAGCTCAAGGGACGTTTTGTTCCAGCCCCAGCATTTT

V gene: TRBV5-1
D gene: .
J gene: TRBJ2-3
clone size: many
CDR3 protein: CASSLAEITDTQYF
CDR3 DNA: TGCGCCAGCAGCTTAGCGGAGATCACAGATACGCAGTATTTT

V gene: TRBV4-3
D gene: .
J gene: TRBJ1-2
clone size: .
CDR3 protein: CASSQDTGLSGGYTF
CDR3 DNA: TGCGCCAGCAGCCAAGATACAGGGCTGTCGGGGGGCTACACCTTC

V gene: TRBV7-2
D gene: .
J gene: TRBJ2-7
clone size: many
CDR3 protein: CASSPDYSHYEQYF
CDR3 DNA: TGTGCCAGCAGCCCTGACTATTCCCACTACGAGCAGTACTTC

V gene: TRBV7-3
D gene: .
J gene: TRBJ2-1
clone size: many
CDR3 protein: CASGAGVNYNEQFF
CDR3 DNA: TGTGCCAGCGGGGCAGGGGTTAATTACAATGAGCAGTTCTTC

V gene: TRBV7-2
D gene: .
J gene: TRBJ2-1
clone size: many
CDR3 protein: CASSLFTYNEQFF
CDR3 DNA: TGTGCCAGCAGCTTATTCACCTACAATGAGCAGTTCTTC

V gene: TRBV27
D gene: .
J gene: TRBJ2-5
clone size: few
CDR3 protein: CASSLYTGGTQYF
CDR3 DNA: TGTGCCAGCAGTTTATATACCGGTGGGACCCAGTACTTC

V gene: TRBV6-1
D gene: TRBD1
J gene: TRBJ2-7
clone size: .
CDR3 protein: CASRNRGVYEQYF
CDR3 DNA: TGTGCCAGTCGAAACAGGGGGGTCTACGAGCAGTACTTC

V gene: TRBV28
D gene: TRBD1
J gene: TRBJ1-3
clone size: .
CDR3 protein: CASSTGVAGNTIYF
CDR3 DNA: TGTGCCAGCAGTACAGGGGTAGCAGGAAACACCATATATTTT

V gene: TRBV5-6
D gene: .
J gene: TRBJ2-7
clone size: .
CDR3 protein: CASSRDPGTRLYEQYF
CDR3 DNA: TGTGCCAGCAGCCGGGACCCGGGGACCAGACTCTACGAGCAGTACTTC

V gene: TRBV20-1
D gene: .
J gene: TRBJ2-7
clone size: many
CDR3 protein: CSASSSSGPYEQYF
CDR3 DNA: TGCAGTGCTAGCTCCTCCAGCGGGCCCTACGAGCAGTACTTC

V gene: TRBV7-3
D gene: TRBD2
J gene: TRBJ2-3
clone size: .
CDR3 protein: CASSLETPGLAGSRDTQYF
CDR3 DNA: TGTGCCAGCAGCCTAGAAACACCGGGACTAGCGGGAAGCCGAGATACGCAGTATTTT

V gene: TRBV13
D gene: .
J gene: TRBJ2-7
clone size: many
CDR3 protein: CASSLQGRYEQYF
CDR3 DNA: TGTGCCAGCAGTCTACAGGGGAGGTACGAGCAGTACTTC

V gene: TRBV9
D gene: .
J gene: TRBJ1-1
clone size: many
CDR3 protein: CASSVDSQSDTEAFF
CDR3 DNA: TGTGCCAGCAGCGTAGATTCCCAGTCTGACACTGAAGCTTTCTTT

V gene: TRBV10-3
D gene: .
J gene: TRBJ2-7
clone size: many
CDR3 protein: CAISLQPYEQYF
CDR3 DNA: TGTGCCATAAGTCTTCAACCCTACGAGCAGTACTTC

V gene: TRBV2
D gene: TRBD2
J gene: TRBJ2-1
clone size: many
CDR3 protein: CASRERLAGASYNEQFF
CDR3 DNA: TGTGCCAGCAGGGAAAGACTAGCGGGAGCTTCCTACAATGAGCAGTTCTTC

V gene: TRBV18
D gene: .
J gene: TRBJ2-3
clone size: few
CDR3 protein: CASSHQRSSTDTQYF
CDR3 DNA: TGTGCCAGCTCCCACCAGCGGAGCAGCACAGATACGCAGTATTTT

V gene: TRBV28
D gene: TRBD2
J gene: TRBJ2-7
clone size: many
CDR3 protein: CASSPSGEPPYEQYF
CDR3 DNA: TGTGCCAGCAGTCCTAGCGGGGAACCCCCCTACGAGCAGTACTTC

V gene: TRBV5-1
D gene: TRBD1
J gene: TRBJ2-1
clone size: .
CDR3 protein: CASSLDPGQGAWEQFF
CDR3 DNA: TGCGCCAGCAGCTTGGATCCGGGACAGGGGGCTTGGGAGCAGTTCTTC

V gene: TRBV5-6
D gene: .
J gene: TRBJ1-5
clone size: few
CDR3 protein: CASSLRELDNQPQHF
CDR3 DNA: TGTGCCAGCAGCTTGCGGGAGCTGGACAATCAGCCCCAGCATTTT

V gene: TRBV4-3
D gene: TRBD1
J gene: TRBJ2-1
clone size: .
CDR3 protein: CASSQTRTGGNEQFF
CDR3 DNA: TGCGCCAGCAGCCAGACAAGGACAGGGGGAAATGAGCAGTTCTTC

V gene: TRBV5-6
D gene: .
J gene: TRBJ2-7
clone size: .
CDR3 protein: CASSFSTRGFYEQYF
CDR3 DNA: TGTGCCAGCAGCTTTTCGACTCGCGGGTTCTACGAGCAGTACTTC

V gene: TRBV4-1
D gene: TRBD1
J gene: TRBJ1-4
clone size: .
CDR3 protein: CASSKSGGADEKLFF
CDR3 DNA: TGCGCCAGCAGCAAGTCAGGGGGAGCGGATGAAAAACTGTTTTTT

V gene: TRBV29-1
D gene: TRBD1
J gene: TRBJ2-7
clone size: .
CDR3 protein: CSVDRTGNEQYF
CDR3 DNA: TGCAGCGTTGACCGGACAGGGAACGAGCAGTACTTC

V gene: TRBV7-2
D gene: TRBD1
J gene: TRBJ2-3
clone size: .
CDR3 protein: CASSFRTGGLIYTDTQYF
CDR3 DNA: TGTGCCAGCAGCTTTCGAACAGGGGGCTTAATCTACACAGATACGCAGTATTTT

V gene: TRBV20-1
D gene: TRBD1
J gene: TRBJ1-5
clone size: many
CDR3 protein: CSARETGGNQPQHF
CDR3 DNA: TGCAGTGCTAGAGAGACAGGGGGCAATCAGCCCCAGCATTTT

V gene: TRBV6-2/TRBV6-3
D gene: TRBD1
J gene: TRBJ2-1
clone size: .
CDR3 protein: CASSYRGTDNEQFF
CDR3 DNA: TGTGCCAGCAGTTATAGGGGGACAGACAATGAGCAGTTCTTC

V gene: TRBV6-2/TRBV6-3
D gene: TRBD2
J gene: TRBJ2-1
clone size: many
CDR3 protein: CASSQLAGDNEQFF
CDR3 DNA: TGTGCCAGCAGTCAACTAGCGGGAGACAATGAGCAGTTCTTC

V gene: TRBV4-1
D gene: .
J gene: TRBJ2-1
clone size: many
CDR3 protein: CASSQDVYNEQFF
CDR3 DNA: TGCGCCAGCAGCCAAGACGTCTACAATGAGCAGTTCTTC

V gene: TRBV20-1
D gene: .
J gene: TRBJ2-7
clone size: many
CDR3 protein: CSAISLQRTRGYEQYF
CDR3 DNA: TGCAGTGCCATAAGCCTCCAGCGGACAAGGGGCTACGAGCAGTACTTC

V gene: TRBV6-1
D gene: .
J gene: TRBJ2-1
clone size: .
CDR3 protein: CASTTSGQSYNEQFF
CDR3 DNA: TGTGCCAGCACCACGAGCGGACAATCCTACAATGAGCAGTTCTTC

V gene: TRBV20-1
D gene: .
J gene: TRBJ2-3
clone size: .
CDR3 protein: CSASLVKVTDTQYF
CDR3 DNA: TGCAGTGCTAGTCTGGTGAAGGTGACAGATACGCAGTATTTT